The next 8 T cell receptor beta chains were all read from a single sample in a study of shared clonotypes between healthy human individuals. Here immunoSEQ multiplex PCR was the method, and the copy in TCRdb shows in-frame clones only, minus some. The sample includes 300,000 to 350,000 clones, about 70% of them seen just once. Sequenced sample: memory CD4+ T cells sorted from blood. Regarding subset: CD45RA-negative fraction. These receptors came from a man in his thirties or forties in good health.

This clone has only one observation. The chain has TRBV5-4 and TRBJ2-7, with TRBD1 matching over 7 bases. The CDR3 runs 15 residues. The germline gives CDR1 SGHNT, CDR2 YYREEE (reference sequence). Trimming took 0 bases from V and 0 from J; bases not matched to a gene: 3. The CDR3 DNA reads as TGTGCCAGCAGCTTGGGGGGACAGAGCTCCTACGAGCAGTACTTC. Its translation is CASSLGGQSSYEQYF.

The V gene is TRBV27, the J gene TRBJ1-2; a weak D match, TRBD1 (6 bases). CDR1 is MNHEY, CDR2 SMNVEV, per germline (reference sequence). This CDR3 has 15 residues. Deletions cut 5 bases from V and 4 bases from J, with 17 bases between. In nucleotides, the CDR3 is TGTGCCAGCAGTGCGTCCGGGACACCTGCCTATGGCTACACCTTC. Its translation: CASSASGTPAYGYTF.

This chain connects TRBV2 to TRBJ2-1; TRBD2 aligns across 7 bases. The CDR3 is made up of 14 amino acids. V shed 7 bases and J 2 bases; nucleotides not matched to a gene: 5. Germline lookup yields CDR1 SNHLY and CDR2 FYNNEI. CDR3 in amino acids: CASTSGTAYNEQFF. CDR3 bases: TGTGCCAGCACGAGCGGGACCGCCTACAATGAGCAGTTCTTC.

The CDR3 spells CASSLRTSGGTGELFF. The CDR3, as DNA: TGTGCCAGCAGCTTACGGACTAGCGGGGGCACCGGGGAGCTGTTTTTT. The chain joins TRBV7-8 to TRBJ2-2; TRBD2 aligns across 13 bases. The CDR3 totals 16 residues. V was pared by 2 bases and J by 4 bases, with 1 base of the junction left unmatched. Germline CDR1 SGHVS, CDR2 FQNEAQ.

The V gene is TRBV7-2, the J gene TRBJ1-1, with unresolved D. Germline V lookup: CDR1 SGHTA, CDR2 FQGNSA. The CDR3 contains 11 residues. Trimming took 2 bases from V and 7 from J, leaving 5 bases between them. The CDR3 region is CASSLRVEAFF. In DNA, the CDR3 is TGTGCCAGCAGCTTAAGAGTTGAAGCTTTCTTT.

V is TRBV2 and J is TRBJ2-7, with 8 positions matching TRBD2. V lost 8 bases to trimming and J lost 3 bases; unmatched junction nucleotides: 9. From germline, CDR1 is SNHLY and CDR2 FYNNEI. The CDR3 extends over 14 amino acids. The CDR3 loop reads CASVSLRGGYEQYF. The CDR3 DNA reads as TGTGCCAGCGTATCATTACGGGGGGGCTACGAGCAGTACTTC.

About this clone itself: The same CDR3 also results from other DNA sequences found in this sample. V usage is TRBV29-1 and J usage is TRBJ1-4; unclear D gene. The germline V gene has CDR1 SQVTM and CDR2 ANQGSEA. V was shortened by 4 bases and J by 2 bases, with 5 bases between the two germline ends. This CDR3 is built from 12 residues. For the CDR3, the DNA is TGCAGCGTTGGGCAGACTAATGAAAAACTGTTTTTT. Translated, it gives CSVGQTNEKLFF.

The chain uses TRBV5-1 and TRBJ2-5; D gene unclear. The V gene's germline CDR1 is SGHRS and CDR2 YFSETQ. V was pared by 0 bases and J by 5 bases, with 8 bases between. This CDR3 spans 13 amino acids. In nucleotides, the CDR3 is TGCGCCAGCAGCTTGGGTTATCGGGAGACCCAGTACTTC. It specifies CASSLGYRETQYF.